The clone carrying this T cell receptor beta chain came up many times. The antigen remains unidentified. The investigators amplified TCR beta CDR3 regions from RNA transcripts. The study used the HTBI primer set for a first-round RT-PCR of the TCR CDR3. MiXCR, applied by TCRdb to the multiplex PCR reads, yields one record per CDR3 protein. In the table there are a few hundred thousand distinct CDR3 sequences, 40% to 55% of which are singletons. CDR3 length: 17 amino acids. CDR1 and CDR2 from the germline V gene are SGHDN and FVKESK. Trimming left V 3 bases short and J 0 bases short, with 15 bases between. The sample is drawn from a study of T cells in Graves' hyperthyroidism and ophthalmopathy. Notes on the study in general: Blood shared most expanded thyroid clonotypes above 0.001. Ophthalmopathy onset followed model prediction by a median about 6.5 months. Ophthalmopathy was distinguished from stable hyperthyroidism by 13 V-J signatures.

This chain uses TRBV14 with TRBJ1-5; D remains unclear. Material for sequencing was peripheral blood or thyroid tissue (not recorded which). The TCR was taken from an adult woman with Graves' disease, either hyperthyroidism or ophthalmopathy (not recorded which). This CDR3 reads CASSHVVKSDSNQPQHF. The CDR3 DNA follows: TGTGCCAGCAGCCACGTCGTGAAGTCCGATAGCAATCAGCCCCAGCATTTT. Full variable domain (outside the CDR3, taken from reference TRBV14 and TRBJ1-5): EAGVTQFPSHSVIEKGQTVTLRCDPISGHDNLYWYRRVMGKEIKFLLHFVKESKQDESGMPNNRFLAERTGGTYSTLKVQPAELEDSGVYFCASSHVVKSDSNQPQHFGDGTRLSIL.